Described below is a single T cell receptor beta chain sequence and its context. This sample stems from a study of blood T cell repertoires in COVID-19. Study-wide background: Whether acute or convalescent, the COVID-19 samples came from the United States, Italy and Spain.

Repertoires were generated with immunoSEQ multiplex PCR, while TCRdb's copy carries only in-frame clones and drops some. This table holds some 300,000 clones, 89% found once. Germline values: CDR1 KGHSH, CDR2 LQKENI. The CDR3 covers 15 residues. The V segment lost 3 bases and the J segment 7 bases; nucleotides outside the gene matches: 12. This chain joins TRBV18 and TRBJ2-7; TRBD1 matches 7 bases. The source material was PBMCs or T cells enriched from blood (not recorded which). This sequence was found in a woman in her forties who had recovered from COVID-19. This chain's CDR3 is CASSPTTGYGVEQYF. In DNA form, the CDR3 reads TGTGCCAGCTCACCTACGACAGGGTACGGTGTAGAGCAGTACTTC.